The clone carrying this T cell receptor beta chain was detected a few times. Antigen specificity is unknown. Out of 7.5 to 10 ml of fresh peripheral blood, PBMCs were obtained. Investigators amplified TCR beta CDR3 regions from RNA transcripts. HTBI primers primed a first-round RT-PCR, and a second-round multiplex PCR followed. Each CDR3 protein gets one entry after TCRdb re-called the multiplex PCR reads with MiXCR. Among hundreds of thousands of distinct CDR3 sequences, 22% were seen once, and the ten largest hold roughly 6.9%. The entry originates in a study of Graves' ophthalmopathy and Graves' hyperthyroidism. The ends lost 4 bases at V and 2 bases at J; junction bases unmatched: 4. Germline-derived CDR1 and CDR2 are SGHRS and YFSETQ. This CDR3 is 14 amino acids long. Study-wide results and caveats: Thyroid clonotypes that were expanded above 0.001 frequency mostly also appeared in blood. With a specificity of around 76% and a sensitivity of over 65%, the model predicted ophthalmopathy progression.

V gene TRBV5-1 combines with J gene TRBJ2-7, with 9 bases matching TRBD1. Sequencing used peripheral blood. The sequence was obtained from a young woman with stable Graves' hyperthyroidism. Some clones in this sample may be carry-over from other donors' samples. CDR3 sequence (DNA): TGCGCCAGCAGCGTGGACAGGGGAGCCTACGAGCAGTACTTC. Residues: CASSVDRGAYEQYF.